Following are 27 T cell receptor beta chains from one sample sequenced in a study of shared clonotypes between healthy human individuals. Data came from immunoSEQ multiplex PCR; TCRdb stores just in-frame clones and leaves some out. The sample includes roughly 1,600,000 clones, 98% of them seen just once. The sequencing sample was made of naive CD4+ T cells sorted from blood. Specified subset: CD45RA+ positively selected. These TCRs come from a man aged 25 to 40 in good health.

V usage is TRBV27 and J usage is TRBJ2-5; TRBD1 might be the D (6 bases). V dropped 3 bases and J dropped 0 bases, with 14 bases sitting between them. Germline V gene lookup returns CDR1 MNHEY and CDR2 SMNVEV (reference sequence). This CDR3 comprises 16 residues. Written as DNA, the CDR3 is TGTGCCAGCAGTTTTTCTCTCAGGGGAAACCAAGAGACCCAGTACTTC. Protein sequence: CASSFSLRGNQETQYF.

The J gene is TRBJ2-2, the V gene TRBV18; 7 positions agree with TRBD1. This CDR3 comprises 14 residues. Trimming at V came to 3 bases and at J to 6 bases, leaving 4 bases not matched to a gene. Per germline, CDR1 KGHSH and CDR2 LQKENI. CDR3 loop: CASSPLQGAGELFF. The CDR3 region has the DNA TGTGCCAGCTCACCGCTGCAGGGGGCCGGGGAGCTGTTTTTT.

The V and J genes are TRBV19 and TRBJ1-5, with D unclear. V shed 1 base and J shed 4 bases, with 5 bases lying between them. Germline CDR1 is LNHDA and CDR2 is SQIVND (reference sequence). CDR3 length: 13 residues. The CDR3 bases are TGTGCCAGTAGTATAGCCGTTAATCAGCCCCAGCATTTT. Its translation: CASSIAVNQPQHF.

This clone was seen only once. This sample includes further DNA sequences coding for the same CDR3. The chain carries TRBV6-5 and TRBJ2-7; possible D gene TRBD1, 6 bases. Germline V lookup: CDR1 MNHEY, CDR2 SVGAGI. This CDR3 is built from 13 residues. Between the trimmed V and J ends, which lost 5 bases and 1 base, there was a span of 9 bases. DNA of the CDR3: TGTGCCAGCAGTCAAGGGACATCCTACGAGCAGTACTTC. This sequence encodes CASSQGTSYEQYF.

The rearrangement uses TRBV7-9 and TRBJ2-5; no clear D gene. Per the germline V gene, CDR1 is SEHNR and CDR2 is FQNEAQ (reference sequence). This CDR3 spans 15 amino acids. V lost 1 base to trimming and J lost 1 base, with 10 bases between them. The CDR3, as DNA: TGTGCCAGCAGCTTAGGGACCCCTGCCCAAGAGACCCAGTACTTC. This translates into CASSLGTPAQETQYF.

The chain joins TRBV6-1 to TRBJ2-2, with D maybe TRBD1 (5 bases). With 2 bases removed from V and 5 bases from J, the gap between germline ends came to 12 bases. The CDR3 sequence is 15 residues long. Per germline, CDR1 MNHNS and CDR2 SASEGT. The CDR3 coding sequence is TGTGCCAGCAGTGAACTCAGGGAAGTGACCGGGGAGCTGTTTTTT. Translating it yields CASSELREVTGELFF.

As to this clone: Other nucleotide sequences from this sample produce the same CDR3. This chain joins TRBV4-1 and TRBJ2-7, with TRBD2 matching over 10 bases. Looked up from germline, CDR1 is MGHRA and CDR2 is YSYEKL. CDR3 length equals 15 residues. V was pared by 1 base and J by 3 bases, with 3 bases of the junction left unmatched. This chain's CDR3 is CASSQGLAGIYEQYF. In DNA form, the CDR3 reads TGCGCCAGCAGCCAAGGACTAGCGGGTATCTACGAGCAGTACTTC.

Of note for this clone: Other nucleotide sequences from this sample produce the same CDR3. The V call is TRBV11-3, the J call TRBJ2-3; no firm D call. CDR1 and CDR2 from the germline V gene are SGHNT and YENEEA. Between the trimmed V and J ends, which lost 6 bases and 0 bases, there was a span of 7 bases. There are 13 residues in the CDR3. CDR3 region: CASSPKSTDTQYF. CDR3 in DNA: TGTGCCAGCAGTCCTAAGAGCACAGATACGCAGTATTTT. The entire variable domain, with the rest obtained from reference TRBV11-3 and TRBJ2-3, is as follows: EAGVVQSPRYKIIEKKQPVAFWCNPISGHNTLYWYLQNLGQGPELLIRYENEEAVDDSQLPKDRFSAERLKGVDSTLKIQPAELGDSAVYLCASSPKSTDTQYFGPGTRLTVL.

V gene TRBV20-1 combines with J gene TRBJ2-1; no clear D gene. This CDR3 contains 11 residues. Trimming shortened V by 0 bases and J by 10 bases, and 7 bases separated the two germline ends. Germline lookup yields CDR1 DFQATT and CDR2 SNEGSKA (reference sequence). The CDR3 here is CSARDSWEQFF. CDR3 in DNA: TGCAGTGCTAGAGATAGTTGGGAGCAGTTCTTC.

The CDR3 is CAWSVRQGEYF. CDR3 in DNA: TGTGCCTGGAGTGTCCGCCAGGGCGAGTACTTC. The V and J genes are TRBV30 and TRBJ2-5; weak D call: TRBD1 (5 bases). CDR3 length: 11 amino acids. CDR1 and CDR2 (germline): GTSNPN, SVGIG (reference sequence). With 0 bases removed from V and 12 bases from J, the gap between germline ends came to 11 bases.

The chain combines TRBV11-2 with TRBJ2-7; perhaps TRBD2 as D (5 bases). Trimming stripped 4 bases from V and 6 bases from J, with 7 bases between. The length of the CDR3 is 11 residues. CDR1 is SGHAT, CDR2 FQNNGV, per germline. The CDR3 protein is CASSSGSEQYF. The DNA of the CDR3 is TGTGCCAGCAGCTCGGGATCCGAGCAGTACTTC.

The V gene is TRBV29-1, the J gene TRBJ1-2, with 9 bases lining up with TRBD1. Per germline, CDR1 SQVTM and CDR2 ANQGSEA. The CDR3 loop spans 12 amino acids. V shed 5 bases, J shed 8 bases, and the junction held 6 bases outside the gene matches. Written as DNA, the CDR3 is TGCAGCGTTTCACAGGGGGCGACCGGCTACACCTTC. Translated: CSVSQGATGYTF. Looking up the rest from reference TRBV29-1 and TRBJ1-2 gives the full variable domain: SAVISQKPSRDICQRGTSLTIQCQVDSQVTMMFWYRQQPGQSLTLIATANQGSEATYESGFVIDKFPISRPNLTFSTLTVSNMSPEDSSIYLCSVSQGATGYTFGSGTRLTVV.

V gene TRBV5-1 combines with J gene TRBJ2-5; 7 positions match TRBD2. J gave up 2 bases and V 4 bases, and 8 bases lay outside the gene matches. CDR3 size: 15 residues. Germline V gives CDR1 SGHRS, CDR2 YFSETQ. The CDR3 coding sequence is TGCGCCAGCAGCCGGACTAGGCCCCCACAAGAGACCCAGTACTTC. It translates to CASSRTRPPQETQYF.

The V call is TRBV14, the J call TRBJ2-4, with a tentative D call TRBD1 (5 bases). Per germline, CDR1 SGHDN and CDR2 FVKESK. V lost 4 bases to trimming and J lost 1 base, with 17 bases between them. The CDR3 runs to 17 residues. CDR3 DNA sequence: TGTGCCAGCAGCCGAAACCTTGCAGGGTTGGCCAAAAACATTCAGTACTTC. This encodes CASSRNLAGLAKNIQYF.

This chain connects TRBV5-1 to TRBJ2-1; D not resolved. This CDR3 has 18 amino acids. Trimming took off 1 base at V and 0 bases at J, with 17 bases between the two ends. Germline V gives CDR1 SGHRS, CDR2 YFSETQ. The CDR3 reads CASSLQLSGSLSYNEQFF. The CDR3 coding sequence is TGCGCCAGCAGCTTGCAGCTTTCGGGCAGCCTCTCCTACAATGAGCAGTTCTTC.

The chain combines TRBV7-2 with TRBJ2-3; 9 bases map to TRBD2. CDR3 length equals 13 residues. J was trimmed by 12 bases and V by 5 bases; bases with no gene match: 9. Germline CDR1 and CDR2: SGHTA and FQGNSA. Here the CDR3 DNA reads TGTGCCAGCAGCCGTGGGACTAGCCGGATCCAGTATTTT. It encodes CASSRGTSRIQYF.

Note on this clone: Other DNA sequences in this sample translate to the same CDR3. The chain has TRBV9 and TRBJ2-7; 12 nucleotides align to TRBD2. V shed 4 bases and J 0 bases; nucleotides not matched to a gene: 2. The CDR3 is made up of 15 amino acids. The germline gives CDR1 SGDLS, CDR2 YYNGEE. The CDR3 region is CASSPTSGSSYEQYF. CDR3 DNA sequence: TGTGCCAGCAGCCCGACTAGCGGGAGCTCCTACGAGCAGTACTTC.

The gene calls are TRBV2 and TRBJ2-5; D call uncertain. This CDR3 contains 14 residues. Per germline, CDR1 SNHLY and CDR2 FYNNEI. V was pared by 4 bases and J by 2 bases, with 11 bases between. The CDR3 reads CASSVGAFQETQYF. CDR3 nucleotides: TGTGCCAGCAGTGTAGGCGCCTTTCAAGAGACCCAGTACTTC. Complete variable domain (other parts from reference TRBV2 and TRBJ2-5): EPEVTQTPSHQVTQMGQEVILRCVPISNHLYFYWYRQILGQKVEFLVSFYNNEISEKSEIFDDQFSVERPDGSNFTLKIRSTKLEDSAMYFCASSVGAFQETQYFGPGTRLLVL.

The chain employs TRBV18 and TRBJ1-5, with D uncertain. The V gene lost 2 bases and the J gene lost 3 bases, with 17 bases spanning the gap. This CDR3 region has 17 residues. The germline gives CDR1 KGHSH, CDR2 LQKENI. CDR3 protein: CASSPNYPAGPNQPQHF. The DNA of the CDR3 is TGTGCCAGCTCACCAAATTATCCCGCCGGGCCCAATCAGCCCCAGCATTTT.

The chain links TRBV9 to TRBJ2-7; 7 bases map to TRBD2. J gave up 2 bases and V 3 bases, and 8 bases lay outside the gene matches. Looked up from germline, CDR1 is SGDLS and CDR2 is YYNGEE. The length of the CDR3 is 15 residues. CDR3 nucleotide sequence: TGTGCCAGCAGCGCGGTGGGAGGGAGTGCCTACGAGCAGTACTTC. Protein sequence: CASSAVGGSAYEQYF. Full variable domain (remainder filled in from reference TRBV9 and TRBJ2-7): DSGVTQTPKHLITATGQRVTLRCSPRSGDLSVYWYQQSLDQGLQFLIQYYNGEERAKGNILERFSAQQFPDLHSELNLSSLELGDSALYFCASSAVGGSAYEQYFGPGTRLTVT.

The chain joins TRBV10-3 to TRBJ1-3; D gene uncertain. V was shortened by 2 bases and J by 7 bases, with 9 bases between the two germline ends. The CDR3 is 13 residues long. CDR1 and CDR2 (germline): ENHRY, SYGVKD. The CDR3 here is CAISEVPVNTIYF. CDR3 in DNA: TGTGCCATCAGTGAGGTCCCGGTGAACACCATATATTTT.

This chain joins TRBV28 and TRBJ2-1, with TRBD2 identical over 9 bases. The germline CDR1 and CDR2 sequences are MDHEN and SYDVKM. The CDR3 is made up of 16 amino acids. J was trimmed by 6 bases and V by 8 bases; bases with no gene match: 14. The CDR3 here is CASSPQGSGSFNEQFF. For the CDR3, the DNA is TGTGCCAGCTCCCCCCAGGGTAGCGGGAGTTTCAATGAGCAGTTCTTC.

The chain links TRBV18 to TRBJ2-3; D is undetermined. With 3 bases removed from V and 2 bases from J, the gap between germline ends came to 6 bases. The CDR3 is made up of 13 amino acids. Per germline, CDR1 KGHSH and CDR2 LQKENI. CDR3 protein: CASSPTLTDTQYF. The DNA of the CDR3 is TGTGCCAGCTCACCCACACTCACAGATACGCAGTATTTT.

The CDR3 coding sequence is TGTGCCAGCAGCGTCCTAGGCAACCGCTACGAGCAGTACTTC. Translating it yields CASSVLGNRYEQYF. This sequence joins TRBV7-2 and TRBJ2-7; D gene ambiguous. There are 14 residues in the CDR3. The germline V gene encodes CDR1 SGHTA and CDR2 FQGNSA. The germline V and J ends were trimmed by 5 bases and 3 bases, with 14 bases remaining between them.

The rearrangement uses TRBV18 and TRBJ1-2; 10 nucleotides align to TRBD1. V dropped 3 bases and J dropped 2; count of bases not matched to a gene: 3. CDR3 length equals 15 residues. CDR1 and CDR2 from the germline V gene are KGHSH and LQKENI. CDR3: CASSPLGQGNYGYTF. The CDR3, as DNA: TGTGCCAGCTCACCCTTGGGACAGGGGAACTATGGCTACACCTTC.

The rearrangement joins TRBV28 to TRBJ2-7; 8 positions match TRBD1. Germline lookup yields CDR1 MDHEN and CDR2 SYDVKM. Trimming cost V 2 bases and J 3 bases; bases outside gene matches: 6. The CDR3 has 15 amino acids. The CDR3, as DNA: TGTGCCAGCAGTTTAGTTCAGGGGGCCGTCTACGAGCAGTACTTC. Its translation is CASSLVQGAVYEQYF.

About this clone: Additional DNA sequences in this sample encode the identical CDR3. The chain uses TRBV5-1 and TRBJ2-5; D is ambiguous. With 0 bases removed from V and 2 bases from J, the gap between germline ends came to 2 bases. The CDR3 is made up of 12 amino acids. Germline V gives CDR1 SGHRS, CDR2 YFSETQ. CDR3 sequence (DNA): TGCGCCAGCAGCTTGGATCAAGAGACCCAGTACTTC. As protein: CASSLDQETQYF.